These T cell receptor beta chains were read from a single sample in a study of T cells in Graves' hyperthyroidism and ophthalmopathy. One entry per CDR3 protein results from TCRdb running MiXCR on the multiplex PCR reads. The top ten clones hold around 70% of a sample with some 140,000 distinct CDR3 sequences, more than 20% of them seen once. Sequencing input: blood. These receptors came from a woman between 45 and 60 years old with Graves' hyperthyroidism that later progressed to Graves' ophthalmopathy. The CDR3 runs from the conserved cysteine through the conserved F or W. Each record gives: V gene, clone size, J gene, D gene, CDR3 protein, CDR3 DNA. A D gene is named only where the DNA matches it firmly. Size values are once, few and many counts, or a class for expanded clones, and some rows have none.

v_gene: TRBV20-1
abundance: many
j_gene: TRBJ2-5
d_gene: .
CDR3aa: CSASTQELGETQYF
CDR3nt: TGCAGTGCTAGCACACAGGAACTGGGAGAGACCCAGTACTTC

v_gene: TRBV27
abundance: .
j_gene: TRBJ1-1
d_gene: TRBD1
CDR3aa: CASRPTGQGGNTEAFF
CDR3nt: TGTGCCAGCAGGCCTACCGGACAGGGGGGGAACACTGAAGCTTTCTTT

v_gene: TRBV11-2
abundance: few
j_gene: TRBJ1-5
d_gene: .
CDR3aa: CASSLDRSRDQPQHF
CDR3nt: TGTGCCAGCAGCTTAGATAGATCGCGGGATCAGCCCCAGCATTTT

v_gene: TRBV11-2
abundance: many
j_gene: TRBJ2-1
d_gene: .
CDR3aa: CASSYRELGDEQFF
CDR3nt: TGTGCCAGCAGCTACCGGGAGTTAGGCGATGAGCAGTTCTTC

v_gene: TRBV2
abundance: many
j_gene: TRBJ2-1
d_gene: TRBD2
CDR3aa: CASSMKFWTSGSHNEQFF
CDR3nt: TGTGCCAGCAGTATGAAATTTTGGACTAGCGGGAGTCACAATGAGCAGTTCTTC

v_gene: TRBV14
abundance: many
j_gene: TRBJ1-4
d_gene: .
CDR3aa: CASSQGLSWGSDEKLFF
CDR3nt: TGTGCCAGCAGCCAAGGTCTCAGCTGGGGGTCGGATGAAAAACTGTTTTTT

v_gene: TRBV9
abundance: many
j_gene: TRBJ2-3
d_gene: .
CDR3aa: CASSVGGRRDTQYF
CDR3nt: TGTGCCAGCAGCGTAGGAGGGAGGAGGGATACGCAGTATTTT

v_gene: TRBV20-1
abundance: many
j_gene: TRBJ1-1
d_gene: .
CDR3aa: CSASLRANTEAFF
CDR3nt: TGCAGTGCTAGTTTACGGGCGAACACTGAAGCTTTCTTT

v_gene: TRBV9
abundance: few
j_gene: TRBJ2-2
d_gene: .
CDR3aa: CASSGAQGRTGELFF
CDR3nt: TGTGCCAGCAGCGGGGCACAGGGGAGGACCGGGGAGCTGTTTTTT

v_gene: TRBV6-1
abundance: many
j_gene: TRBJ2-1
d_gene: TRBD2
CDR3aa: CASMAGGGYNEQFF
CDR3nt: TGTGCCAGCATGGCGGGAGGGGGGTACAATGAGCAGTTCTTC

v_gene: TRBV28
abundance: many
j_gene: TRBJ2-1
d_gene: .
CDR3aa: CASRSSYNEQFF
CDR3nt: TGTGCCAGCAGGAGCTCCTACAATGAGCAGTTCTTC

v_gene: TRBV11-2
abundance: many
j_gene: TRBJ1-1
d_gene: TRBD1
CDR3aa: CASIRTTGETLGTEAFF
CDR3nt: TGTGCCAGCATCAGAACAACAGGGGAAACACTGGGGACTGAAGCTTTCTTT

v_gene: TRBV11-2
abundance: few
j_gene: TRBJ1-5
d_gene: .
CDR3aa: CASSNSRVYSNQPQHF
CDR3nt: TGTGCCAGCAGCAACTCCAGGGTTTATAGCAATCAGCCCCAGCATTTT

v_gene: TRBV20-1
abundance: many
j_gene: TRBJ2-7
d_gene: TRBD1
CDR3aa: CSARAGTGMSYEQYF
CDR3nt: TGCAGTGCTAGAGCGGGGACAGGGATGTCCTACGAGCAGTACTTC

v_gene: TRBV10-2
abundance: .
j_gene: TRBJ1-6
d_gene: TRBD1
CDR3aa: CASRVTGLNSPLHF
CDR3nt: TGCGCCAGCAGGGTGACAGGGCTTAATTCACCCCTCCACTTT

v_gene: TRBV19
abundance: .
j_gene: TRBJ1-2
d_gene: .
CDR3aa: CATERNYGYTF
CDR3nt: TGTGCCACCGAGAGGAACTATGGCTACACCTTC

v_gene: TRBV30
abundance: many
j_gene: TRBJ2-1
d_gene: TRBD2
CDR3aa: CAWTSGVTNEQFF
CDR3nt: TGTGCCTGGACTAGCGGGGTAACAAATGAGCAGTTCTTC

v_gene: TRBV6-1
abundance: many
j_gene: TRBJ2-7
d_gene: TRBD1
CDR3aa: CASSPRYRDRDYEQYF
CDR3nt: TGTGCCAGCAGTCCACGATACCGGGACAGGGACTACGAGCAGTACTTC

v_gene: TRBV7-9
abundance: many
j_gene: TRBJ2-7
d_gene: .
CDR3aa: CASSLSGQTYEQYF
CDR3nt: TGTGCCAGCAGCCTCTCGGGACAAACCTACGAGCAGTACTTC

v_gene: TRBV15
abundance: many
j_gene: TRBJ2-1
d_gene: TRBD2
CDR3aa: CATSRDRTSGSLYNEQFF
CDR3nt: TGTGCCACCAGCAGAGATAGGACTAGCGGGAGCCTTTACAATGAGCAGTTCTTC

v_gene: TRBV18
abundance: .
j_gene: TRBJ2-2
d_gene: TRBD1
CDR3aa: CASSPVSGTGFHGELFF
CDR3nt: TGTGCCAGCTCACCAGTCTCCGGGACAGGGTTCCACGGGGAGCTGTTTTTT

v_gene: TRBV20-1
abundance: few
j_gene: TRBJ2-7
d_gene: .
CDR3aa: CSALGRGPSYEQYF
CDR3nt: TGCAGTGCTTTAGGCAGGGGACCTAGCTACGAGCAGTACTTC

v_gene: TRBV27
abundance: few
j_gene: TRBJ1-2
d_gene: TRBD1
CDR3aa: CATRQGNGYGYTF
CDR3nt: TGTGCCACCAGACAGGGGAATGGCTATGGCTACACCTTC

v_gene: TRBV7-6
abundance: .
j_gene: TRBJ1-2
d_gene: TRBD1
CDR3aa: CASSFVRDRLQDNNYGYTF
CDR3nt: TGTGCCAGCAGCTTCGTCCGGGACAGACTACAAGACAACAACTATGGCTACACCTTC

v_gene: TRBV28
abundance: .
j_gene: TRBJ1-1
d_gene: .
CDR3aa: CASSSTSTGGNTEAFF
CDR3nt: TGTGCCAGCAGCTCTACTTCTACCGGGGGGAACACTGAAGCTTTCTTT